Sequencing of this T cell receptor beta chain was carried out in a study of T cells after yellow fever vaccination. Notes on the study in general: Most clones from primary vaccination were detected again post-booster (around 95% CD4, around 88% CD8). Few clonotypes appeared in both CD4 and CD8 compartments.

Worth noting for this clonotype: The target antigen is unknown.

Universal primer sites and UMIs were introduced during 5'RACE template-switching synthesis of TCR cDNA. One entry per CDR3 protein, called by TCRdb with MiXCR from the 5' RACE reads. Of about 500,000 distinct CDR3 sequences listed, about 17% were seen once; the top ten hold 15% to 20%. Germline lookup yields CDR1 LGHNA and CDR2 YNFKEQ. Between the trimmed V and J ends, which lost 0 bases and 0 bases, there was a span of 9 bases. The CDR3 is 16 residues long. The sample in question was PBMCs, obtained about 5 days after the first yellow fever vaccination. This clonotype was obtained from a man aged 18 to 30 who received the YFV17D yellow fever vaccine. The chain uses TRBV4-2 and TRBJ2-1; D unclear. CDR3 sequence reads: CASSQDRWSSYNEQFF. The CDR3 DNA is TGTGCCAGCAGCCAAGATCGATGGAGCTCCTACAATGAGCAGTTCTTC.